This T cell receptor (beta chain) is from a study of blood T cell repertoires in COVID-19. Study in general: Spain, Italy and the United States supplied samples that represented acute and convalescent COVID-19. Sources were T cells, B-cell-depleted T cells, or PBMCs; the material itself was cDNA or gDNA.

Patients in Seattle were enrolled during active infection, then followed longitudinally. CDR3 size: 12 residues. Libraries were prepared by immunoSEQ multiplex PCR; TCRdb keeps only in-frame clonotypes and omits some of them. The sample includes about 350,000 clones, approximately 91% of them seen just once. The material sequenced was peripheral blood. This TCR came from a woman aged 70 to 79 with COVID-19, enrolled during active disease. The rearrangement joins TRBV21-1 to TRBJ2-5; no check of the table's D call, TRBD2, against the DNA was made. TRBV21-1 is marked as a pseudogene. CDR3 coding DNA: TGTGCCAGCAGCAAAGGTCCGGGGGGCCAGTACTTC. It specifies CASSKGPGGQYF.